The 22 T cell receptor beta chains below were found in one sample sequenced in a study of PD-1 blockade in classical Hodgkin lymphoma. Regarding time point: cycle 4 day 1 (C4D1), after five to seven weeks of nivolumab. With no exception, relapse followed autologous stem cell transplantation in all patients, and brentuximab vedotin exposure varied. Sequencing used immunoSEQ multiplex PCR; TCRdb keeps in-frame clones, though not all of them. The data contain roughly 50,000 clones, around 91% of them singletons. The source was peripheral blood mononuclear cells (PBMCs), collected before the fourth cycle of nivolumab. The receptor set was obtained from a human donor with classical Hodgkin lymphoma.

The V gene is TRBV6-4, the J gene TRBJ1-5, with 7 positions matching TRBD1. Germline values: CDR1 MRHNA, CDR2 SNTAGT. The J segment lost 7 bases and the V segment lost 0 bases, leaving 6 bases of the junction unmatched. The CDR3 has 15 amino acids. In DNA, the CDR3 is TGTGCCAGCAGTGACTCGGTGGGACAGCCGCAGCCCCAGCATTTT. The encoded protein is CASSDSVGQPQPQHF.

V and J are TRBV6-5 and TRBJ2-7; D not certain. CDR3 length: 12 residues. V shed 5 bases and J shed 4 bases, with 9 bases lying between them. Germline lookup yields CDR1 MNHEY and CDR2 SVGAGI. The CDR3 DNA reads TGTGCCAGCAGTGGTCGGTCTTACGAGCAGTACTTC. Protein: CASSGRSYEQYF.

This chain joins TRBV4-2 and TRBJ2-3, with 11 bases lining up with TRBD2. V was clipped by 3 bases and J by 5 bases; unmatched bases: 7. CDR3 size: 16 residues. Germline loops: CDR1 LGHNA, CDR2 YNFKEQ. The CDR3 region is CASSQVLAGGLDTQYF. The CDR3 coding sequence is TGTGCCAGCAGCCAGGTCCTAGCGGGAGGCCTAGATACGCAGTATTTT.

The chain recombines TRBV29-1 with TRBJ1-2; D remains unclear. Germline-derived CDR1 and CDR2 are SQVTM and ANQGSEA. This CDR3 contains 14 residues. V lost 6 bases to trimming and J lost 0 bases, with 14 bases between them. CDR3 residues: CSVESDRANYGYTF. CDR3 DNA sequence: TGCAGCGTCGAGTCGGATCGAGCTAACTATGGCTACACCTTC.

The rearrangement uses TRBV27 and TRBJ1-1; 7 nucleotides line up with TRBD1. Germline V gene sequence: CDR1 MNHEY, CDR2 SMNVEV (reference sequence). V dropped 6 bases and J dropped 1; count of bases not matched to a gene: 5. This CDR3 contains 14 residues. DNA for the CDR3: TGTGCCAGCAGGAGGGACAGCACGAACACTGAAGCTTTCTTT. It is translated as CASRRDSTNTEAFF.

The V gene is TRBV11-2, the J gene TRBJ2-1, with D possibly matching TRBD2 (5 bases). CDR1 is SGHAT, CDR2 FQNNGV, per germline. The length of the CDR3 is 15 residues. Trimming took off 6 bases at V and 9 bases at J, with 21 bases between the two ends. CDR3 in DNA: TGTGCCAGCAGACCCGTTCGGGATAATTCCGGTGAGCAGTTCTTC. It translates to CASRPVRDNSGEQFF.

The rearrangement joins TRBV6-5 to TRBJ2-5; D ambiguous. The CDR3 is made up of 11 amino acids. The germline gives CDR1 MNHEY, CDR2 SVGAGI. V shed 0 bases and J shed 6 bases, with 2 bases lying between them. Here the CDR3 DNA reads TGTGCCAGCAGTTACTCGAAGACCCAGTACTTC. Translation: CASSYSKTQYF.

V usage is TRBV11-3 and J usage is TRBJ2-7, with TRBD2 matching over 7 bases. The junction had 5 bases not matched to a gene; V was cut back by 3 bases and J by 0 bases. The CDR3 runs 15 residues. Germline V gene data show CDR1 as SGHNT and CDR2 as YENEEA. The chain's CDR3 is CASSFGGGSSYEQYF. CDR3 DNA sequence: TGTGCCAGCAGCTTTGGGGGAGGGAGCTCCTACGAGCAGTACTTC.

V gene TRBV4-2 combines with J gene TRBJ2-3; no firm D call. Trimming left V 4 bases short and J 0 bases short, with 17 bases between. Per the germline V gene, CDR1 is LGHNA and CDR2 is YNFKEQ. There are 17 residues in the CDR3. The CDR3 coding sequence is TGTGCCAGCAGCCTGCCGGCGGTGGATTCTAGCACAGATACGCAGTATTTT. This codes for CASSLPAVDSSTDTQYF.

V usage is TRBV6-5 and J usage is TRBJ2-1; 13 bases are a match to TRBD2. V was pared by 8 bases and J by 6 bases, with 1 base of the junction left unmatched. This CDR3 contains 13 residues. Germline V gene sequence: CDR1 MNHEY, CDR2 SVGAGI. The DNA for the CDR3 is TGTGCCAGCCGACTAGCGGGAGGCAATGAGCAGTTCTTC. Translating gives CASRLAGGNEQFF.

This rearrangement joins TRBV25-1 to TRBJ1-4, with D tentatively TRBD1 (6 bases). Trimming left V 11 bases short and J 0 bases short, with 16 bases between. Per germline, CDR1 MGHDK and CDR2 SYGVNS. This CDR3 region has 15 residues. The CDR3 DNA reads TGTGCCGCTCGAGATGGGGGCACAACTAATGAAAAACTGTTTTTT. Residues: CAARDGGTTNEKLFF.

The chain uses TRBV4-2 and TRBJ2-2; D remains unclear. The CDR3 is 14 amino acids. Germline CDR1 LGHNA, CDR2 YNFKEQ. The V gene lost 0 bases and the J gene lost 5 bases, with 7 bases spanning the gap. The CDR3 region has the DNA TGTGCCAGCAGCCAAGATCGGAAGACCGGGGAGCTGTTTTTT. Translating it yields CASSQDRKTGELFF.

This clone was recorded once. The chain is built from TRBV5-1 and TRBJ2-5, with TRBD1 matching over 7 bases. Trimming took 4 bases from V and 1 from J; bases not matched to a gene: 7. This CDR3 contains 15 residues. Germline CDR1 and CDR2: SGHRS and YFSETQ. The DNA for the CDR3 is TGCGCCAGCAGCACCCTGACAGGGACCCAAGAGACCCAGTACTTC. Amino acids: CASSTLTGTQETQYF.

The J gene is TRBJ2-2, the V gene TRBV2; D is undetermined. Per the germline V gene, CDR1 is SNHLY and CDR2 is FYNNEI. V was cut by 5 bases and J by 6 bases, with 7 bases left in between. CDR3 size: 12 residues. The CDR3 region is CASSIPPGELFF. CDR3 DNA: TGTGCCAGCAGTATCCCGCCCGGGGAGCTGTTTTTT.

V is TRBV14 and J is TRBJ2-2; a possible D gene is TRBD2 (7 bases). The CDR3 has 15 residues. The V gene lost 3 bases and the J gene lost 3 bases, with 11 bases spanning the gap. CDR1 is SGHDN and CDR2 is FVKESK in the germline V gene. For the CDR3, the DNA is TGTGCCAGCAGCCATCGAGGGGGGGACACCGGGGAGCTGTTTTTT. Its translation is CASSHRGGDTGELFF.

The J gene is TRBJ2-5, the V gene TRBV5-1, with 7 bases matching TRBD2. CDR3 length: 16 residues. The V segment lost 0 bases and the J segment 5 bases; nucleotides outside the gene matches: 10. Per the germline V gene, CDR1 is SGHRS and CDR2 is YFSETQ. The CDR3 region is CASSLVPRREAETQYF. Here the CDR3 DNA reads TGCGCCAGCAGCTTGGTTCCCCGTCGGGAGGCGGAGACCCAGTACTTC.

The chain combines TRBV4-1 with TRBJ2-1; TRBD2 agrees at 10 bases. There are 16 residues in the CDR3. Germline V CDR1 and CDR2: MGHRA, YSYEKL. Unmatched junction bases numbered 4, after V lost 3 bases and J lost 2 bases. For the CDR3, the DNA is TGCGCCAGCAGCCAGGGGAGCGGGGGGGCCTACAATGAGCAGTTCTTC. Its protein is CASSQGSGGAYNEQFF.

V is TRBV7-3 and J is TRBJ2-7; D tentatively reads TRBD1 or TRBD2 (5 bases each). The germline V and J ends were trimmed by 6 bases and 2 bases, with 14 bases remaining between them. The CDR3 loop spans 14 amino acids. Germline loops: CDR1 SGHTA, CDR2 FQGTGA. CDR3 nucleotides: TGTGCCAGCAGGATGGGACCGCGGACCTACGAGCAGTACTTC. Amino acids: CASRMGPRTYEQYF.

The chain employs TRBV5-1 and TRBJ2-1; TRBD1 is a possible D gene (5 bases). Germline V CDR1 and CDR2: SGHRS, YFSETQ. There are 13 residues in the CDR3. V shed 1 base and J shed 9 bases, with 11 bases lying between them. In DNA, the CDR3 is TGCGCCAGCAGCTTGCAACAGGAACTTGAGCAGTTCTTC. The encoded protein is CASSLQQELEQFF.

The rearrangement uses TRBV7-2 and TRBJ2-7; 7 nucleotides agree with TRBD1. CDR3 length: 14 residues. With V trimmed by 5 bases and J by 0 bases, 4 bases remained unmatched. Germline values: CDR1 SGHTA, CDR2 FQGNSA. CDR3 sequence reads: CASSRQGISYEQYF. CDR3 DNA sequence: TGTGCCAGCAGCCGACAGGGAATCTCCTACGAGCAGTACTTC. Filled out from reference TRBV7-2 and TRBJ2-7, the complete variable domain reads GAGVSQSPSNKVTEKGKDVELRCDPISGHTALYWYRQSLGQGLEFLIYFQGNSAPDKSGLPSDRFSAERTGGSVSTLTIQRTQQEDSAVYLCASSRQGISYEQYFGPGTRLTVT.

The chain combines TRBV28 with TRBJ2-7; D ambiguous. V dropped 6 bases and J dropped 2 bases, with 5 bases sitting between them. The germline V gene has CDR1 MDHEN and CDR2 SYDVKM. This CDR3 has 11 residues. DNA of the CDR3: TGTGCCAGCAGGGCCCCCTACGAGCAGTACTTC. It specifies CASRAPYEQYF.

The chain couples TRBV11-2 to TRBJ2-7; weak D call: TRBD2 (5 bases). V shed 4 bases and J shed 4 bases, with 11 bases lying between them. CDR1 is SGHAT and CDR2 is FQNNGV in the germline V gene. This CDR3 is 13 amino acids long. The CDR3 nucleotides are TGTGCCAGCAGCTCCCTATCGGGGTACGAGCAGTACTTC. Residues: CASSSLSGYEQYF.